This entry lists 27 T cell receptor beta chains sequenced from one sample in a study of T cell responses to AZD1222 COVID-19 vaccine. Some clones are missing from TCRdb's copy, which holds only in-frame ones; the method was immunoSEQ multiplex PCR. The sample holds about 120,000 clones, approximately 90% seen once. The specimen comprised peripheral blood, sampled on day 0 of AZD1222 vaccination. The receptors derive from an adult in good health.

This clone was recorded only once. The gene calls are TRBV7-9 and TRBJ1-2; TRBD1 agrees at 10 bases. In germline, CDR1 is SEHNR, CDR2 FQNEAQ (reference sequence). The CDR3 is made up of 16 amino acids. The J segment lost 4 bases and the V segment lost 1 base, leaving 6 bases of the junction unmatched. The CDR3 spells CASSLVGQGFGYGYTF. The CDR3 DNA reads as TGTGCCAGCAGCTTAGTGGGACAGGGGTTTGGCTATGGCTACACCTTC. Complete variable domain (other parts from reference TRBV7-9 and TRBJ1-2): DTGVSQNPRHKITKRGQNVTFRCDPISEHNRLYWYRQTLGQGPEFLTYFQNEAQLEKSRLLSDRFSAERPKGSFSTLEIQRTEQGDSAMYLCASSLVGQGFGYGYTFGSGTRLTVV.

This chain links TRBV28 with TRBJ1-4; D ambiguous. Germline V gene lookup returns CDR1 MDHEN and CDR2 SYDVKM. V was clipped by 2 bases and J by 5 bases, with 15 bases between them. CDR3 length equals 16 residues. The CDR3 DNA is TGTGCCAGCAGTTTAAGTGGTGTTGCTGGCAATGAAAAACTGTTTTTT. Translated: CASSLSGVAGNEKLFF. The variable domain in full, with the rest retrieved from reference TRBV28 and TRBJ1-4, is DVKVTQSSRYLVKRTGEKVFLECVQDMDHENMFWYRQDPGLGLRLIYFSYDVKMKEKGDIPEGYSVSREKKERFSLILESASTNQTSMYLCASSLSGVAGNEKLFFGSGTQLSVL.

This clone is a singleton in its sample. The V and J genes are TRBV7-9 and TRBJ2-2; 9 bases agree with TRBD2. This CDR3 is 15 amino acids long. The germline gives CDR1 SEHNR, CDR2 FQNEAQ (reference sequence). Trimming at V came to 4 bases and at J to 3 bases, leaving 3 bases not matched to a gene. This CDR3 is CASSSTSGDTGELFF. CDR3 coding DNA: TGTGCCAGCAGCTCGACTAGCGGAGACACCGGGGAGCTGTTTTTT.

The table lists this clone with a count of one. The J gene is TRBJ1-5, the V gene TRBV4-3; tentatively, D is TRBD1 (6 bases). Trimming took off 0 bases at V and 4 bases at J, with 16 bases between the two ends. Germline assignment: CDR1 LGHNA and CDR2 YSLEER. The length of the CDR3 is 17 residues. The CDR3 sequence is CASSQDVGGQGNQPQHF. CDR3 nucleotide sequence: TGCGCCAGCAGCCAAGACGTAGGGGGGCAGGGGAATCAGCCCCAGCATTTT.

The chain employs TRBV27 and TRBJ2-7; the D call may be TRBD1 or TRBD2 (5 bases each). Between the trimmed V and J ends, which lost 2 bases and 1 base, there was a span of 9 bases. The CDR3 extends over 14 amino acids. Germline V CDR1 and CDR2: MNHEY, SMNVEV (reference sequence). CDR3 nucleotide sequence: TGTGCCAGCAGTTTAAGTTGGGGGTCCTACGAGCAGTACTTC. Encoded protein: CASSLSWGSYEQYF.

This rearrangement joins TRBV7-2 to TRBJ2-4; tentatively, D is TRBD2 (6 bases). The germline V gene encodes CDR1 SGHTA and CDR2 FQGNSA. CDR3 length equals 16 residues. Between the trimmed V and J ends, which lost 5 bases and 6 bases, there was a span of 20 bases. This chain's CDR3 is CASSILGGLDVNIQYF. The CDR3 DNA is TGTGCCAGCAGCATCTTAGGAGGGCTCGACGTAAACATTCAGTACTTC.

V is TRBV7-2 and J is TRBJ1-2, with D uncertain. V lost 6 bases and J 4 bases, leaving 15 bases between the germline ends. The germline CDR1 and CDR2 sequences are SGHTA and FQGNSA. The CDR3 loop spans 14 amino acids. The CDR3 is CASRLREMSYGYTF. DNA of the CDR3: TGTGCCAGCAGGCTCCGGGAAATGTCCTATGGCTACACCTTC.

CDR3 in DNA: TGTGCCAGCAGCTGGGACGGGGGCTCTGGGGCCAACGTCCTGACTTTC. It yields the protein CASSWDGGSGANVLTF. The genes are TRBV7-8 and TRBJ2-6; D is possibly TRBD2 (6 bases). The CDR3 sequence is 16 residues long. The germline V gene encodes CDR1 SGHVS and CDR2 FQNEAQ. Deletions cut 4 bases from V and 0 bases from J, with 10 bases between.

The chain couples TRBV7-9 to TRBJ1-1; a possible D gene is TRBD1 (5 bases). Germline V gene sequence: CDR1 SEHNR, CDR2 FQNEAQ (reference sequence). V lost 0 bases, J lost 4 bases, and 15 bases lay in between. This CDR3 comprises 16 residues. In DNA, the CDR3 is TGTGCCAGCAGCTTAGCGGTGGGGCTAGGTGGCACTGAAGCTTTCTTT. Protein product: CASSLAVGLGGTEAFF.

V usage is TRBV28 and J usage is TRBJ2-7; possible D gene TRBD2, 5 bases. From germline, CDR1 is MDHEN and CDR2 SYDVKM. Trimming removed 7 bases from V and 4 bases from J, with 32 bases in between. The CDR3 consists of 19 residues. The DNA for the CDR3 is TGTGCCAGCACCTTGGCAGGAGGACCGACAATAGCCGTCCCTTACGAGCAGTACTTC. This codes for CASTLAGGPTIAVPYEQYF. Combining the CDR3 with reference TRBV28 and TRBJ2-7 gives the whole variable domain DVKVTQSSRYLVKRTGEKVFLECVQDMDHENMFWYRQDPGLGLRLIYFSYDVKMKEKGDIPEGYSVSREKKERFSLILESASTNQTSMYLCASTLAGGPTIAVPYEQYFGPGTRLTVT.

V is TRBV10-2 and J is TRBJ2-1; D may be TRBD1 (6 bases). The germline V gene has CDR1 WSHSY and CDR2 SAAADI. V was cut by 8 bases and J by 12 bases, with 20 bases left in between. The CDR3 runs to 13 residues. The CDR3 loop is CASHPLGGDPQFF. CDR3 bases: TGCGCCAGCCACCCCCTAGGGGGAGATCCGCAGTTCTTC.

This chain uses TRBV11-2 with TRBJ1-2, with D uncertain. The V gene lost 0 bases and the J gene lost 4 bases, with 12 bases spanning the gap. CDR1 is SGHAT and CDR2 is FQNNGV in the germline V gene. This CDR3 is built from 15 residues. The CDR3 DNA sequence: TGTGCCAGCAGCTTAGATCCTGCGGGGAGCTATGGCTACACCTTC. Protein product: CASSLDPAGSYGYTF.

V and J are TRBV4-3 and TRBJ2-1; D may be TRBD1 (5 bases). V was shortened by 2 bases and J by 8 bases, with 19 bases between the two germline ends. Germline lookup yields CDR1 LGHNA and CDR2 YSLEER. CDR3 length: 16 amino acids. CDR3 loop: CASSQLDRKPDDEQFF. DNA for the CDR3: TGCGCCAGCAGCCAACTAGACAGAAAACCTGACGATGAGCAGTTCTTC.

The chain joins TRBV6-1 to TRBJ2-2; 11 bases line up with TRBD2. The germline gives CDR1 MNHNS, CDR2 SASEGT. J lost 6 bases, V lost 1 base, and 7 bases had no gene match. The CDR3 sequence is 17 residues long. CDR3 amino acids: CASSEDTSGSTAGELFF. CDR3 sequence (DNA): TGTGCCAGCAGTGAAGATACTAGCGGGAGTACCGCCGGGGAGCTGTTTTTT.

The gene calls are TRBV2 and TRBJ2-3, with a weak D call TRBD2 (5 bases). Per germline, CDR1 SNHLY and CDR2 FYNNEI. The V end lost 10 bases, the J end lost 3 bases, and 20 bases lay between the germline ends. CDR3 length equals 15 residues. The CDR3 sequence: CAIITRPTGTDTQYF. The CDR3 DNA reads TGTGCCATCATTACTAGGCCAACGGGGACAGATACGCAGTATTTT.

This clone was detected only once. The rearrangement joins TRBV4-1 to TRBJ1-5, with TRBD1 as a possible D gene (5 bases). Trimming cost V 3 bases and J 2 bases, with 17 bases left between them. The V gene's germline CDR1 is MGHRA and CDR2 YSYEKL. The CDR3 extends over 17 amino acids. DNA for the CDR3: TGCGCCAGCAGCCAGGCGGGACTGGACTATGGCAATCAGCCCCAGCATTTT. Amino acid sequence: CASSQAGLDYGNQPQHF.

The chain links TRBV29-1 to TRBJ1-3; no definite D call. The CDR3 is made up of 13 amino acids. The germline gives CDR1 SQVTM, CDR2 ANQGSEA. V was shortened by 2 bases and J by 0 bases, with 5 bases between the two germline ends. This chain's CDR3 is CSVEPGSGNTIYF. The CDR3 DNA is TGCAGCGTTGAACCGGGCTCTGGAAACACCATATATTTT. Based on the CDR3 plus reference TRBV29-1 and TRBJ1-3, the full variable domain is SAVISQKPSRDICQRGTSLTIQCQVDSQVTMMFWYRQQPGQSLTLIATANQGSEATYESGFVIDKFPISRPNLTFSTLTVSNMSPEDSSIYLCSVEPGSGNTIYFGEGSWLTVV.

This rearrangement joins TRBV19 to TRBJ1-1; the D gene is possibly TRBD1 (6 bases). This CDR3 is built from 15 residues. Trimming cost V 5 bases and J 0 bases, with 13 bases left between them. CDR1 is LNHDA, CDR2 SQIVND, per germline (reference sequence). CDR3 residues: CASSARTGMNTEAFF. The CDR3 region has the DNA TGTGCCAGTAGTGCCCGAACAGGGATGAACACTGAAGCTTTCTTT.

This clone was detected many times. The chain couples TRBV5-1 to TRBJ2-7, with TRBD1 matching over 7 bases. The V gene end was trimmed by 5 bases and the J gene end by 3 bases; junction bases not matched to a gene: 5. This CDR3 spans 13 amino acids. The germline V gene encodes CDR1 SGHRS and CDR2 YFSETQ. The CDR3 DNA follows: TGCGCCAGCAGGAGGAGACAGGGCTACGAGCAGTACTTC. Translation: CASRRRQGYEQYF.

V usage is TRBV28 and J usage is TRBJ1-4; possible D gene TRBD1, 6 bases. The CDR3 totals 17 residues. CDR1 MDHEN and CDR2 SYDVKM come from the germline V gene. V was clipped by 6 bases and J by 0 bases, with 17 bases between them. The CDR3 region is CASRTSRGQSTNEKLFF. As DNA, the CDR3 is TGTGCCAGCAGGACCTCTCGAGGACAGTCAACTAATGAAAAACTGTTTTTT.

The chain is built from TRBV4-2 and TRBJ1-3, with D hard to call. V lost 0 bases, J lost 0 bases, and 15 bases lay in between. Germline CDR1 reads LGHNA; CDR2 reads YNFKEQ. The CDR3 consists of 18 residues. The CDR3 DNA sequence: TGTGCCAGCAGCCAAGATCCCTATCAGGAGTTCTCTGGAAACACCATATATTTT. It translates to CASSQDPYQEFSGNTIYF.

This rearrangement joins TRBV28 to TRBJ2-7; D unresolved. V lost 3 bases and J 4 bases, leaving 7 bases between the germline ends. The CDR3 consists of 12 residues. The germline gives CDR1 MDHEN, CDR2 SYDVKM. The CDR3: CASSFLGYEQYF. The CDR3 DNA follows: TGTGCCAGCAGTTTCTTAGGGTACGAGCAGTACTTC.

This chain links TRBV28 with TRBJ1-5; possible D gene TRBD1, 5 bases. V was cut by 5 bases and J by 2 bases, with 13 bases left in between. There are 15 residues in the CDR3. The germline V gene has CDR1 MDHEN and CDR2 SYDVKM. CDR3 sequence: CASSPRGSGNQPQHF. CDR3 DNA sequence: TGTGCCAGCAGTCCTCGGGGGAGCGGCAATCAGCCCCAGCATTTT.

V usage is TRBV7-8 and J usage is TRBJ1-2; TRBD1 is a possible D gene (6 bases). Germline V gene sequence: CDR1 SGHVS, CDR2 FQNEAQ. V lost 4 bases and J lost 9, with 9 bases in between. The CDR3 runs 11 residues. CDR3 sequence reads: CASSSGTSYTF. The CDR3 nucleotides read TGTGCCAGCAGCTCCGGGACAAGCTACACCTTC.

The chain combines TRBV19 with TRBJ1-1; perhaps TRBD1 as D (5 bases). Germline CDR1 LNHDA, CDR2 SQIVND (reference sequence). Trimming took off 4 bases at V and 1 base at J, with 13 bases between the two ends. CDR3 length: 15 amino acids. The CDR3: CASSRGEPTNTEAFF. The CDR3 nucleotides are TGTGCCAGTAGTAGGGGGGAGCCGACGAACACTGAAGCTTTCTTT.

The J gene is TRBJ2-1, the V gene TRBV13; D remains unclear. The CDR3 spans 13 residues. Trimming removed 0 bases at V and 8 bases at J, with 8 bases between. Per germline, CDR1 PRHDT and CDR2 FYEKMQ (reference sequence). The CDR3 DNA is TGTGCCAGCAGCTTAGGTTCCAACCATGAGCAGTTCTTC. This translates into CASSLGSNHEQFF.

The chain links TRBV2 to TRBJ1-2; D remains ambiguous. Germline CDR1 and CDR2: SNHLY and FYNNEI. V was cut by 0 bases and J by 13 bases, with 9 bases left in between. The CDR3 is 11 residues long. CDR3 coding DNA: TGTGCCAGCAGTGAAGCGCTGGTCGGCACCTTC. Protein product: CASSEALVGTF. The whole variable domain, remainder taken from reference TRBV2 and TRBJ1-2, is EPEVTQTPSHQVTQMGQEVILRCVPISNHLYFYWYRQILGQKVEFLVSFYNNEISEKSEIFDDQFSVERPDGSNFTLKIRSTKLEDSAMYFCASSEALVGTFGSGTRLTVV.